One TCR beta chain is described in this entry. This record belongs to a study of blood T cell repertoires in COVID-19. Turning to the study itself: COVID-19 samples collected from the United States, Italy and Spain covered acute and convalescent phases.

In the original processing: Cell counts per sample came from amplifying reference gene primers. The data were produced by immunoSEQ multiplex PCR, yet TCRdb's version contains in-frame clones alone and is incomplete. That table supplies the V and J calls and clone size; D and trimming were determined from the DNA. The repertoire holds about 90,000 clones, roughly 80% seen once, with roughly 10% in the top ten. Deletions cut 0 bases from V and 1 base from J, with 19 bases between. The germline CDR1 and CDR2 sequences are MNHEY and SVGEGT. This CDR3 comprises 19 residues. The V call is TRBV6-2 or TRBV6-3, the J call TRBJ1-5; D possibly corresponds to TRBD1 (5 bases). The origin of this receptor is a woman in her 70s with active or convalescent COVID-19. Input material: peripheral blood. The CDR3 DNA follows: TGTGCCAGCAGTTACTCCGCGGACACCGGGTCCATAAGCAATCAGCCCCAGCATTTT. The encoded protein is CASSYSADTGSISNQPQHF.